This T cell receptor (beta chain) originates from a study of T cell clonotyping in hematopoietic cell transplantation. The ends were cut back, 3 bases at V and 5 bases at J, with 14 bases in the middle. The V gene's germline CDR1 is SNHLY and CDR2 FYNNEI. This CDR3 contains 15 residues. Repertoires were generated with immunoSEQ multiplex PCR, while TCRdb's copy carries only in-frame clones and drops some. The repertoire holds 13,000 or so clones, with approximately 90% as singletons. Broader study findings: Recipient TCR diversity dropped after transplant; expanded clonotypes rose from day 30 to 180. Few recipient clonotypes overlapped donors; over 95% were de novo at given depth. Higher Inverse Simpson Index values in graft donor and pretransplant recipient predicted broader posttransplant TCR diversity.

Remarks on this clone: The antigen is unknown.

The V gene is TRBV2, the J gene TRBJ1-5; maybe TRBD1 (6 bases). The clonotype originates from a man in his thirties or forties in good health. Some clones in this sample may be carry-over from other donors' samples. Material for sequencing was peripheral blood mononuclear cells. The CDR3 loop reads CASSEARGAHQPQHF. The CDR3 DNA is TGTGCCAGCAGTGAGGCTCGGGGGGCGCATCAGCCCCAGCATTTT.